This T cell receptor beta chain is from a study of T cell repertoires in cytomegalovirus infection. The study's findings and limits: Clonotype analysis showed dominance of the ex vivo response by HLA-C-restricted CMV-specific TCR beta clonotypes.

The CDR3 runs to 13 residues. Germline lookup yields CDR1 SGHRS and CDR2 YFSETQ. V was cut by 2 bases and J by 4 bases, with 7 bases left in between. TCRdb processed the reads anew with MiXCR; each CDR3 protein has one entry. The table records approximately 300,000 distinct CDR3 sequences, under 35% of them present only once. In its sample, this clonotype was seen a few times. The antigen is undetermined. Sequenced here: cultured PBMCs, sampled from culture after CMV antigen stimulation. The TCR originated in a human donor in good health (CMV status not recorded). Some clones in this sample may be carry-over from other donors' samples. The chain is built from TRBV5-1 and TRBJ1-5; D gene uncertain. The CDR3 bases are TGCGCCAGCAGCTTTTCAGAGAATCAGCCCCAGCATTTT. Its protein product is CASSFSENQPQHF.